This T cell receptor beta chain was recovered during a study of cytomegalovirus exposure and HLA in healthy donors. A multiplex PCR was run with 60 Vbeta primers and 13 Jbeta primers. Generated by immunoSEQ multiplex PCR, the TCRdb table keeps only in-frame clones and is missing some. Among around 190,000 clones listed, roughly 85% were seen once. J was trimmed by 2 bases and V by 4 bases; bases with no gene match: 5. CDR1 and CDR2 (germline): MNHEY, SVGAGI. The CDR3 contains 16 residues. This TCR came from a woman between 45 and 65 years old in good health and CMV-seronegative. The sequenced sample was PBMCs. This chain connects TRBV6-5 to TRBJ2-6; TRBD2 matches at 7 bases. The CDR3 loop reads CASSSPGRAGANVLTF. The CDR3 bases are TGTGCCAGCAGTTCTCCAGGGAGGGCTGGGGCCAACGTCCTGACTTTC.